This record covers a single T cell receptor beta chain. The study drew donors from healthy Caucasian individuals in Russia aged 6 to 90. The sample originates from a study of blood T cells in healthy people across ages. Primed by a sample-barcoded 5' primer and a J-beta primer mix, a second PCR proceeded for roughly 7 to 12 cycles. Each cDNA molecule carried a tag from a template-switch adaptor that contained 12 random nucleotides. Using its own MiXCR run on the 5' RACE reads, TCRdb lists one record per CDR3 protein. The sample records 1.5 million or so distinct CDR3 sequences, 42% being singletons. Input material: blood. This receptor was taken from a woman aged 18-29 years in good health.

The CDR3 region is CASSYWEFSGSGANVLTF. The CDR3 DNA reads TGTGCCAGCAGTTACTGGGAGTTTAGTGGCTCTGGGGCCAACGTCCTGACTTTC. The chain combines TRBV6-5 with TRBJ2-6; D is perhaps TRBD2 (5 bases). This CDR3 region has 18 residues. Deletions cut 1 base from V and 0 bases from J, with 13 bases between. Germline V gives CDR1 MNHEY, CDR2 SVGAGI.